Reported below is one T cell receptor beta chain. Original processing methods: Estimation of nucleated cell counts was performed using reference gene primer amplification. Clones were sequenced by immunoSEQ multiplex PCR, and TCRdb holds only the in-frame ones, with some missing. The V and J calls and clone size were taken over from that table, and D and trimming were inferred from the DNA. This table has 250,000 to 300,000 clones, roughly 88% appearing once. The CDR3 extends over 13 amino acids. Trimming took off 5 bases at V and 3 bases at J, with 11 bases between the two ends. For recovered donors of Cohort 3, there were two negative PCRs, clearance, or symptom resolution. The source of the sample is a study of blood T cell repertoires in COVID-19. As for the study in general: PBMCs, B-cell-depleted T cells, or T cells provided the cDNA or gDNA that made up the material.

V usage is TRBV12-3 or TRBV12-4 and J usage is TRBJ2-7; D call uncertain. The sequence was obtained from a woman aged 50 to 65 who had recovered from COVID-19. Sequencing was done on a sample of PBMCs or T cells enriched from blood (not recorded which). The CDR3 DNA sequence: TGTGCCAGCAGTCCCAATCCGGGCTACGAGCAGTACTTC. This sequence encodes CASSPNPGYEQYF.